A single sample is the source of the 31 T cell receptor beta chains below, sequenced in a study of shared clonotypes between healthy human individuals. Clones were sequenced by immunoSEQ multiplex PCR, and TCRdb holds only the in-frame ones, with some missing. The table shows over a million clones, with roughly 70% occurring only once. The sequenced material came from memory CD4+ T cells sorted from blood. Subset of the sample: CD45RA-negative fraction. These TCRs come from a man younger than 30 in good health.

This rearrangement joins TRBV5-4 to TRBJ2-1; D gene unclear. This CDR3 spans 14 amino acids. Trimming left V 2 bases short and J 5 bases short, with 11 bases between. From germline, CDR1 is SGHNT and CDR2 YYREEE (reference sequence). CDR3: CASSLGRLNNEQFF. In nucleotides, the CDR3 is TGTGCCAGCAGCTTAGGTCGCTTAAACAATGAGCAGTTCTTC.

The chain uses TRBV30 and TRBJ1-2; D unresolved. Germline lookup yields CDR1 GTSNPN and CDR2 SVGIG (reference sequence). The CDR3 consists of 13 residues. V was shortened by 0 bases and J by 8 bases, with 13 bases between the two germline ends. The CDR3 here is CAWSVEGTFGYTF. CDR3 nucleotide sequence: TGTGCCTGGAGTGTAGAGGGAACCTTCGGCTACACCTTC.

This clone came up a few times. DNA for the CDR3: TGTGCCAGCAGTTTCCCCGCAGGGGAGGCCGAGCAGTACTTC. This encodes CASSFPAGEAEQYF. The chain combines TRBV28 with TRBJ2-7; D could derive from TRBD1 or TRBD2 (6 bases each). Per germline, CDR1 MDHEN and CDR2 SYDVKM. The germline V and J ends were trimmed by 3 bases and 6 bases, with 15 bases remaining between them. This CDR3 has 14 amino acids.

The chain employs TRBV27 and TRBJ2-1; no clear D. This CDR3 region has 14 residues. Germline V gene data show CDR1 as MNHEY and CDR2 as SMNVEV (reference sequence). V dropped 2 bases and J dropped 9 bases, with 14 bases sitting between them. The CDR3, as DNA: TGTGCCAGCAGTTTAACTACCCCGCTGGGTGAGCAGTTCTTC. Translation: CASSLTTPLGEQFF.

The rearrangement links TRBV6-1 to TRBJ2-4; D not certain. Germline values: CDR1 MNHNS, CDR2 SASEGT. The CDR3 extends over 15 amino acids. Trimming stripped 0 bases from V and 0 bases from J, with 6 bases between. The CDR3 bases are TGTGCCAGCAGTGAAGCGTTATTAGCCAAAAACATTCAGTACTTC. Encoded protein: CASSEALLAKNIQYF.

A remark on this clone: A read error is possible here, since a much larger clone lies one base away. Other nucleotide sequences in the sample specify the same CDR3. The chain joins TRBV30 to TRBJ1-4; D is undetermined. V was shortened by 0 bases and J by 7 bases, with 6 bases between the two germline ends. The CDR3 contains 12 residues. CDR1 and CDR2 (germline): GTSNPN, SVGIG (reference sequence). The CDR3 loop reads CAWSVLGEKLFF. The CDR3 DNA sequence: TGTGCCTGGAGTGTATTGGGTGAAAAACTGTTTTTT.

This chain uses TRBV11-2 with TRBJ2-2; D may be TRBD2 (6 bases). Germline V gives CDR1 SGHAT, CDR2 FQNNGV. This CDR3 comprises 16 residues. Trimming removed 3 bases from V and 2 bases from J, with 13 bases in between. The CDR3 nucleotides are TGTGCCAGCAGCTTCTCCGGGACTTATAACACCGGGGAGCTGTTTTTT. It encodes CASSFSGTYNTGELFF.

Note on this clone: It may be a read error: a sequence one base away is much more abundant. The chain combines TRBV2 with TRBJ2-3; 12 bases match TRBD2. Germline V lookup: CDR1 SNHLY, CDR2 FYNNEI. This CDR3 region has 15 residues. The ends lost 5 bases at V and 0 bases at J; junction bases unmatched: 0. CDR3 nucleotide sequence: TGTGCCAGCAGTCTAGCGGGGGGGAGCACAGATACGCAGTATTTT. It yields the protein CASSLAGGSTDTQYF.

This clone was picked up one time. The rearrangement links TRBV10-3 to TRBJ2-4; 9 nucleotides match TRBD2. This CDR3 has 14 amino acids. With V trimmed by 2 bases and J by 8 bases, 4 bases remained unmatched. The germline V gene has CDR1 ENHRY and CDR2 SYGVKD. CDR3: CAISEGLARDIQYF. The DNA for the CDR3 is TGTGCCATCAGTGAGGGACTAGCGAGGGACATTCAGTACTTC.

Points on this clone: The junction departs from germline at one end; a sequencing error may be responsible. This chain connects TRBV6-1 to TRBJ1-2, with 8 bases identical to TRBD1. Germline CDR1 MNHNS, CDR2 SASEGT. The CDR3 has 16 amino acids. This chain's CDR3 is CASREDRGRGLYGYTF. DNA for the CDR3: TGTGCCAGCAGGGAAGACAGGGGACGTGGCCTCTATGGCTACACCTTC.

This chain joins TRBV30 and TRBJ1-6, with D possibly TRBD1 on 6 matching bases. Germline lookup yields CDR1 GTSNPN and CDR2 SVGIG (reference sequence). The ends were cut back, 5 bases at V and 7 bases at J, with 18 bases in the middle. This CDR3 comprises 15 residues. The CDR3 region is CAWAGTPPENSPLHF. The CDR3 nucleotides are TGTGCCTGGGCCGGGACACCCCCGGAGAATTCACCCCTCCACTTT. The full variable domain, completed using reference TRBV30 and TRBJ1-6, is SQTIHQWPATLVQPVGSPLSLECTVEGTSNPNLYWYRQAAGRGLQLLFYSVGIGQISSEVPQNLSASRPQDRQFILSSKKLLLSDSGFYLCAWAGTPPENSPLHFGNGTRLTVT.

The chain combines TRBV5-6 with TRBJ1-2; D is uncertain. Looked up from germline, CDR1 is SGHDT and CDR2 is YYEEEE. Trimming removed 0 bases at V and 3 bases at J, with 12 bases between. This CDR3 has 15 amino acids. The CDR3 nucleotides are TGTGCCAGCAGCTTGGGACACCCGAGGGACTATGGCTACACCTTC. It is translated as CASSLGHPRDYGYTF.

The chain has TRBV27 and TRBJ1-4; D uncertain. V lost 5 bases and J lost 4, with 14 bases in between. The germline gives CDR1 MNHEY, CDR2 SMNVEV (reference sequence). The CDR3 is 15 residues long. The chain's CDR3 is CASSKRRAVNEKLFF. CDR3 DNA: TGTGCCAGCAGTAAAAGGAGGGCGGTTAATGAAAAACTGTTTTTT.

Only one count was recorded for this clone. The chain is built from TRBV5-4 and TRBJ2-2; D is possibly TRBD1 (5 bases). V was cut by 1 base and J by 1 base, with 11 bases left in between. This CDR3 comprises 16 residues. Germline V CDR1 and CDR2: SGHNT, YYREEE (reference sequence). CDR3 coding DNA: TGTGCCAGCAGCTTGAGCCAGGGTCTGAACACCGGGGAGCTGTTTTTT. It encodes CASSLSQGLNTGELFF.

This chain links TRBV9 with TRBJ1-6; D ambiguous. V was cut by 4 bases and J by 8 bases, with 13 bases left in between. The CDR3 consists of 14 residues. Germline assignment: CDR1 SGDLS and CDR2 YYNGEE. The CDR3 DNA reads TGTGCCAGCAGCCAGATGGCTGGGGATTCACCCCTCCACTTT. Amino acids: CASSQMAGDSPLHF.

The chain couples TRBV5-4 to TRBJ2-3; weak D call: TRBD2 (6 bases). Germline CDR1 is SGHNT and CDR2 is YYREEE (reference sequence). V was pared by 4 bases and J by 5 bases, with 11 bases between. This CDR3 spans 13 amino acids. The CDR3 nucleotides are TGTGCCAGCAGCCTTTCCGGGGGAGATACGCAGTATTTT. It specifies CASSLSGGDTQYF.

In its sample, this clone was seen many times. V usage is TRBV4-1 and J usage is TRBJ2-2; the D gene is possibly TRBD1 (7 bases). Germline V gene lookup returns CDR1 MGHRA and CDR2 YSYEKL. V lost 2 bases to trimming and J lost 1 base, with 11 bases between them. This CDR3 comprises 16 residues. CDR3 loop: CASSQRQGGNTGELFF. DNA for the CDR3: TGCGCCAGCAGCCAACGACAGGGAGGGAACACCGGGGAGCTGTTTTTT.

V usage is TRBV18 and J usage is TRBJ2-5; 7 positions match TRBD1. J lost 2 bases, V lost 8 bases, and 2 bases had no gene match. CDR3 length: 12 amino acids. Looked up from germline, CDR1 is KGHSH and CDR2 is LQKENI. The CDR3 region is CASRQGQETQYF. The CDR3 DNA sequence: TGTGCCAGCCGACAGGGTCAAGAGACCCAGTACTTC.

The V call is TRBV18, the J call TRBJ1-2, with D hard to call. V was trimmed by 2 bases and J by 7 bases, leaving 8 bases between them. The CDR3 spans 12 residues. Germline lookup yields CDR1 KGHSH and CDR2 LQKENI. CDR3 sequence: CASSPTDGGYTF. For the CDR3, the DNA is TGTGCCAGCTCACCAACCGACGGTGGCTACACCTTC.

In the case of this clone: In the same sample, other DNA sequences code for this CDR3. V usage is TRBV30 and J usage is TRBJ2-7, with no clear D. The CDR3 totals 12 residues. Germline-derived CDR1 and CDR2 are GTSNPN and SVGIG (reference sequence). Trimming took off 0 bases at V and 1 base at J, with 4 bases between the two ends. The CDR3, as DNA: TGTGCCTGGAGTGTTTTGTCCTACGAGCAGTACTTC. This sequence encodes CAWSVLSYEQYF.

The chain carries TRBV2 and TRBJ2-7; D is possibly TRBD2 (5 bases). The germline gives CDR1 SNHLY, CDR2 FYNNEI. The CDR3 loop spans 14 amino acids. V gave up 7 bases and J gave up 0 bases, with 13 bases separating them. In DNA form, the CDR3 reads TGTGCCAGCACTCGGACTCTGAGCTCCTACGAGCAGTACTTC. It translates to CASTRTLSSYEQYF.

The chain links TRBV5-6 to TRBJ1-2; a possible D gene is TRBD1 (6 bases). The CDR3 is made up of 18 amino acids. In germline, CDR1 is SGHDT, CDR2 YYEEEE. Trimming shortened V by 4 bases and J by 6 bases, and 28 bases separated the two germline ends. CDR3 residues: CASSNSRVPGARNHGYTF. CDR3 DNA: TGTGCCAGCAGCAACAGCCGGGTGCCAGGGGCGCGGAACCATGGCTACACCTTC.

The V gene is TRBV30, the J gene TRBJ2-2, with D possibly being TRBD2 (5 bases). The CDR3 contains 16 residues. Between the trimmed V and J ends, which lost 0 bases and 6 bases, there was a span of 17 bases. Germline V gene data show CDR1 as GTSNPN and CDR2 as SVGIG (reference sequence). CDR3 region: CAWSVWRGPYPGELFF. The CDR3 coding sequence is TGTGCCTGGAGTGTTTGGAGAGGGCCTTATCCCGGGGAGCTGTTTTTT.

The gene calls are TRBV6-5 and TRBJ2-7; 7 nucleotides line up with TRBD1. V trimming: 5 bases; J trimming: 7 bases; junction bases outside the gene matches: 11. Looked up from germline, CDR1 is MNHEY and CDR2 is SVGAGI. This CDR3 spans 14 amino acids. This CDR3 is CASSPGQTTREQYF. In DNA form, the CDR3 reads TGTGCCAGCAGTCCGGGACAGACCACCCGGGAGCAGTACTTC.

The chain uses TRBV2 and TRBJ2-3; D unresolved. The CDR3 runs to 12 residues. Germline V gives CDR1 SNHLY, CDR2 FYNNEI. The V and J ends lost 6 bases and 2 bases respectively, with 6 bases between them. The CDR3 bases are TGTGCCAGCAGAAGCCACACAGATACGCAGTATTTT. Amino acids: CASRSHTDTQYF.

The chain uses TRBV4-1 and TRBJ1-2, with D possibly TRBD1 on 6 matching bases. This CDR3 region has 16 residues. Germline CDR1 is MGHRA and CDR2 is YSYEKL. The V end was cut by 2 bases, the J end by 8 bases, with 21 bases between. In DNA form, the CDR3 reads TGCGCCAGCAGCCAACCCCGGCGCGGGGGCCGGGAAGGCTACACCTTC. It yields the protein CASSQPRRGGREGYTF.

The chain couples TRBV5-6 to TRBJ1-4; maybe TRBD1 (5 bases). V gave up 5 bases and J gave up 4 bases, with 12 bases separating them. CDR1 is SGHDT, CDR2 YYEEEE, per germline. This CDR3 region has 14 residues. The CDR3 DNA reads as TGTGCCAGCAGTCAGGACAATTTTAATGAAAAACTGTTTTTT. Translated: CASSQDNFNEKLFF. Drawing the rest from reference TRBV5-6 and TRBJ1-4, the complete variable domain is DAGVTQSPTHLIKTRGQQVTLRCSPKSGHDTVSWYQQALGQGPQFIFQYYEEEERQRGNFPDRFSGHQFPNYSSELNVNALLLGDSALYLCASSQDNFNEKLFFGSGTQLSVL.

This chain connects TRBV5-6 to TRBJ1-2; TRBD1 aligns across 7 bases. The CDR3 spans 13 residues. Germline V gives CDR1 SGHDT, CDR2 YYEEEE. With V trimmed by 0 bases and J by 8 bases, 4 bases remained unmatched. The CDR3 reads CASSLEQGNGYTF. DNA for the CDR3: TGTGCCAGCAGCTTGGAACAGGGGAACGGCTACACCTTC.

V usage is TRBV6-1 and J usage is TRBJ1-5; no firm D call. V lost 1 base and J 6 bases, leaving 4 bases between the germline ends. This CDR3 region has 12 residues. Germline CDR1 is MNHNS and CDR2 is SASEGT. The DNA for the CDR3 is TGTGCCAGCAGTGAAGTGGGTCAGCCCCAGCATTTT. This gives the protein CASSEVGQPQHF.

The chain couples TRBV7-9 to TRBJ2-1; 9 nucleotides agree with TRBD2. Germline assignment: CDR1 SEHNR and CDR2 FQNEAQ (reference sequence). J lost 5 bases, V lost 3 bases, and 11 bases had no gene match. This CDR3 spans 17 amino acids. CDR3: CASSFAWGGRAHNEQFF. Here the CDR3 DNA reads TGTGCCAGCAGCTTCGCCTGGGGCGGGAGGGCCCACAATGAGCAGTTCTTC. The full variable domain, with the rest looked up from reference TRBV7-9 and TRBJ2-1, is DTGVSQNPRHKITKRGQNVTFRCDPISEHNRLYWYRQTLGQGPEFLTYFQNEAQLEKSRLLSDRFSAERPKGSFSTLEIQRTEQGDSAMYLCASSFAWGGRAHNEQFFGPGTRLTVL.

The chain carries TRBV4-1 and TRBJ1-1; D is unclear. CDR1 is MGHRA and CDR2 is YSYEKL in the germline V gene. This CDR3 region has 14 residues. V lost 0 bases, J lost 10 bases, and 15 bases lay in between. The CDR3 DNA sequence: TGCGCCAGCAGCCAAGAAACGGAATCGGGAGGAGCTTTCTTT. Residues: CASSQETESGGAFF.